The 23 T cell receptor beta chains below come from one sample, sequenced in a study of Graves' ophthalmopathy and Graves' hyperthyroidism. RNA transcripts yielded amplified TCR beta CDR3 regions. In the first round, RT-PCR was carried out with HTBI primers, and a multiplex PCR formed the second round. A single record per CDR3 protein comes from TCRdb applying MiXCR to the multiplex PCR reads. Of a few hundred thousand distinct CDR3 sequences listed, approximately 15% are singletons. Sequenced sample: peripheral blood. The receptors were gathered from a woman in her late teens or twenties with stable Graves' hyperthyroidism.

The chain is built from TRBV6-4 and TRBJ2-7; D might be TRBD1 or TRBD2, each matching 5 bases. Germline CDR1 and CDR2: MRHNA and SNTAGT. This CDR3 contains 14 residues. The ends were cut back, 10 bases at V and 0 bases at J, with 16 bases in the middle. This CDR3 is CATEGTEVSYEQYF. The CDR3 DNA sequence: TGTGCCACCGAAGGGACGGAGGTCTCCTACGAGCAGTACTTC.

This clonotype has ten or more counts. The J gene is TRBJ1-2, the V gene TRBV6-4; D gene ambiguous. The germline CDR1 and CDR2 sequences are MRHNA and SNTAGT. Trimming removed 4 bases at V and 8 bases at J, with 23 bases between. The length of the CDR3 is 16 residues. CDR3 coding DNA: TGTGCCAGCAGTGCTCTCCCTGGGCAGGAGGAGGGAGGCTACACCTTC. As protein: CASSALPGQEEGGYTF.

This clonotype was counted ten times or more. The V call is TRBV11-1, the J call TRBJ2-6; TRBD1 agrees at 9 bases. With 3 bases clipped from V and 3 bases from J, the junction kept 9 bases outside the gene matches. Germline V gene data show CDR1 as SGHAT and CDR2 as FQDESV (reference sequence). The CDR3 totals 18 residues. The CDR3 DNA sequence: TGTGCCAGCAGCTTGGGGGAACAGGGGGCAAGTGGGGCCAACGTCCTGACTTTC. This translates into CASSLGEQGASGANVLTF.

About this clonotype itself: A much larger clone lies one base from this, so it may be a read error. This chain links TRBV11-2 with TRBJ2-7, with D possibly TRBD2 on 6 matching bases. CDR3 length: 15 residues. Germline V CDR1 and CDR2: SGHAT, FQNNGV. Trimming took 1 base from V and 6 from J, leaving 16 bases between them. CDR3: CASSLGRRARVEQYF. Here the CDR3 DNA reads TGTGCCAGCAGCTTAGGGAGGAGGGCTCGAGTCGAGCAGTACTTC.

V gene TRBV12-5 combines with J gene TRBJ1-5; no definite D call. V was clipped by 3 bases and J by 5 bases, with 17 bases between them. The CDR3 has 16 amino acids. The germline V gene has CDR1 LGHNT and CDR2 FRNRAP. The CDR3 spells CASGFSLLEADQPQHF. For the CDR3, the DNA is TGTGCTAGTGGTTTTTCTCTTTTGGAGGCAGATCAGCCCCAGCATTTT.

This clonotype was seen a handful of times. The chain is built from TRBV20-1 and TRBJ2-7; the D gene is possibly TRBD1 (6 bases). The germline V and J ends were trimmed by 2 bases and 0 bases, with 14 bases remaining between them. In germline, CDR1 is DFQATT, CDR2 SNEGSKA (reference sequence). The CDR3 loop spans 15 amino acids. The CDR3 loop is CSARNRARSSYEQYF. CDR3 nucleotides: TGCAGTGCTAGAAACAGGGCAAGAAGCTCCTACGAGCAGTACTTC.

The table lists this clonotype with many counts. The chain is built from TRBV27 and TRBJ1-6; D might be TRBD1 (6 bases). Germline V gene sequence: CDR1 MNHEY, CDR2 SMNVEV (reference sequence). The V and J ends lost 2 bases and 10 bases respectively, with 18 bases between them. The CDR3 consists of 16 residues. The CDR3 region has the DNA TGTGCCAGCAGTTTAAAGGTTCAGGGGATAAGGTCACCCCTCCACTTT. The encoded protein is CASSLKVQGIRSPLHF.

This clonotype occurred many times. The V gene is TRBV6-4, the J gene TRBJ1-2; tentatively, D is TRBD1 (6 bases). CDR3 length: 17 residues. The germline V and J ends were trimmed by 7 bases and 6 bases, with 27 bases remaining between them. CDR1 and CDR2 from the germline V gene are MRHNA and SNTAGT. Here the CDR3 DNA reads TGTGCCAGCACCGCCCGAGGGGCTGTCAGGGGAGAGGATGGCTACACCTTC. Translation: CASTARGAVRGEDGYTF.

This clonotype was recorded many times. The V call is TRBV6-2 or TRBV6-3, the J call TRBJ1-6; D unclear. With 5 bases removed from V and 12 bases from J, the gap between germline ends came to 17 bases. This CDR3 region has 14 residues. Germline CDR1 MNHEY, CDR2 SVGEGT. CDR3 sequence (DNA): TGTGCCAGCAGTCAACAGCCCTATTCGAGACCCCTCCACTTT. This codes for CASSQQPYSRPLHF.

The chain has TRBV20-1 and TRBJ2-2, with TRBD2 identical over 10 bases. This CDR3 region has 14 residues. Germline-derived CDR1 and CDR2 are DFQATT and SNEGSKA (reference sequence). Unmatched junction bases numbered 6, after V lost 6 bases and J lost 5 bases. The CDR3 protein is CSATTSGPTGELFF. CDR3 bases: TGCAGTGCCACGACTAGCGGGCCAACCGGGGAGCTGTTTTTT.

Ten or more counts support this clonotype. The chain joins TRBV12-3 or TRBV12-4 to TRBJ1-2; TRBD1 is a possible D gene (6 bases). V was trimmed by 8 bases and J by 0 bases, leaving 19 bases between them. The CDR3 loop spans 16 amino acids. The CDR3 DNA reads TGTGCCAGCTGTTCCGTAGGGGGAGAAGCTAACTATGGCTACACCTTC. Amino acids: CASCSVGGEANYGYTF.

This clonotype was observed many times. The chain joins TRBV20-1 to TRBJ2-5, with D hard to call. The CDR3 totals 14 residues. Per germline, CDR1 DFQATT and CDR2 SNEGSKA (reference sequence). V lost 0 bases to trimming and J lost 2 bases, with 10 bases between them. As DNA, the CDR3 is TGCAGTGCTAGAGATGGGGAAGGGCAAGAGACCCAGTACTTC. Translation gives CSARDGEGQETQYF.

This clonotype has at least ten counts. The CDR3 bases are TGCAGTGCTAAGCGACACCCTGAAAATTCACCCCTCCACTTT. Protein product: CSAKRHPENSPLHF. The chain combines TRBV20-1 with TRBJ1-6; D is uncertain. This CDR3 has 14 amino acids. V lost 4 bases, J lost 7 bases, and 14 bases lay in between. Per germline, CDR1 DFQATT and CDR2 SNEGSKA (reference sequence).

This clonotype was recorded at least ten times. The rearrangement links TRBV2 to TRBJ1-2, with 8 nucleotides matching TRBD1. The junction had 4 bases not matched to a gene; V was cut back by 9 bases and J by 7 bases. The CDR3 is 11 residues long. Germline V lookup: CDR1 SNHLY, CDR2 FYNNEI. Written as DNA, the CDR3 is TGTGCCAGTCAGGGGGCGGTTGGCTACACCTTC. Protein sequence: CASQGAVGYTF.

Of note for this clonotype: Possible read error: a much larger clone is one base away. This chain connects TRBV6-1 to TRBJ2-7, with 8 positions matching TRBD2. The V gene's germline CDR1 is MNHNS and CDR2 SASEGT. The CDR3 is made up of 15 amino acids. The chain's CDR3 is CASRKLADLYYGQYF. CDR3 nucleotide sequence: TGTGCCAGCAGGAAACTAGCGGATCTGTACTACGGGCAGTACTTC.

This clonotype has ten or more counts. This rearrangement joins TRBV6-2 or TRBV6-3 to TRBJ2-7, with a tentative D call TRBD1 (6 bases). The CDR3 is 14 amino acids. Germline CDR1 reads MNHEY; CDR2 reads SVGEGT. Trimming pared 2 bases from V and 3 bases from J, leaving 11 bases between. For the CDR3, the DNA is TGTGCCAGCAGTTACGTACAGGGATACTACGAGCAGTACTTC. Amino acids: CASSYVQGYYEQYF.

This clonotype was seen repeatedly, ten times or more. This chain uses TRBV11-3 with TRBJ2-2; 8 bases agree with TRBD1. This CDR3 has 16 amino acids. The V gene's germline CDR1 is SGHNT and CDR2 YENEEA. Trimming cost V 1 base and J 3 bases; bases outside gene matches: 4. CDR3 protein: CASSLGRGLDTGELFF. Here the CDR3 DNA reads TGTGCCAGCAGCTTAGGCAGGGGGCTGGACACCGGGGAGCTGTTTTTT.

This clonotype was seen at least ten times. The V and J genes are TRBV24-1 and TRBJ2-7; possibly TRBD2 for D (5 bases). Germline assignment: CDR1 KGHDR and CDR2 SFDVKD. The CDR3 loop spans 13 amino acids. V was shortened by 0 bases and J by 4 bases, with 6 bases between the two germline ends. The CDR3 region is CATSDLGGYEQYF. The CDR3, as DNA: TGTGCCACCAGTGATTTGGGCGGGTACGAGCAGTACTTC.

Comment on this clonotype: Sequence at one end of the junction differs from germline and may be a read error. This chain joins TRBV12-3 or TRBV12-4 and TRBJ2-5; tentatively, D is TRBD1 (5 bases). CDR3 length: 15 amino acids. The CDR3 spells CASTPMDTNQETLYF. The CDR3 DNA is TGTGCCAGCACTCCGATGGACACTAACCAAGAGACCCTGTACTTC.

This clonotype showed up many times. Given the absence of the conserved phenylalanine or tryptophan at the CDR3 end, a read error is likely. The J gene is TRBJ1-1, the V gene TRBV12-3 or TRBV12-4, with a tentative D call TRBD1 (6 bases). The germline V and J ends were trimmed by 6 bases and 1 base, with 15 bases remaining between them. The length of the CDR3 is 15 residues. The CDR3 DNA reads as TGTGCCAGCAGGGGATTGTGGGGGCGGAACACTGAAGCTTTCCTT. Encoded protein: CASRGLWGRNTEAFL.

This clonotype came up many times. The genes are TRBV6-2 or TRBV6-3 and TRBJ1-2; possible D gene TRBD1, 5 bases. The CDR3 is 16 residues long. Looked up from germline, CDR1 is MNHEY and CDR2 is SVGEGT. V shed 0 bases and J shed 4 bases, with 15 bases lying between them. The CDR3 region has the DNA TGTGCCAGCAGTTACTCCCAGGGTTGGGATCGCTATGGCTACACCTTC. Its translation: CASSYSQGWDRYGYTF.

This clonotype has ten or more counts. V is TRBV24-1 and J is TRBJ1-5; D perhaps matches TRBD1 (5 bases). Germline CDR1 and CDR2: KGHDR and SFDVKD. The CDR3 has 14 residues. Between the trimmed V and J ends, which lost 1 base and 5 bases, there was a span of 8 bases. The CDR3 protein is CATSDFSRDQPQHF. In nucleotides, the CDR3 is TGTGCCACCAGTGATTTCTCCAGGGATCAGCCCCAGCATTTT.

This rearrangement joins TRBV28 to TRBJ2-7; 7 bases align to TRBD2. CDR3 length: 15 amino acids. Germline V gives CDR1 MDHEN, CDR2 SYDVKM. J lost 3 bases, V lost 5 bases, and 10 bases had no gene match. DNA of the CDR3: TGTGCCAGCAGTGCCGGGGGGTCGCTAGACTACGAGCAGTACTTC. The encoded protein is CASSAGGSLDYEQYF.